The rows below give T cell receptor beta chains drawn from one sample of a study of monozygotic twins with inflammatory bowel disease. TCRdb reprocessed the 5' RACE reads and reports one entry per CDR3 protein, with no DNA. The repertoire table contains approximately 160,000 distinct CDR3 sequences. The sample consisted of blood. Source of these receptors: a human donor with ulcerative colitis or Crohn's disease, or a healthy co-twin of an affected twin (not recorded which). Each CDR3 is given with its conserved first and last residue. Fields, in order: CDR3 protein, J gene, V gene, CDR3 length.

CDR3aa: CASTPGTLNIQYF
j_gene: TRBJ2-4
v_gene: TRBV7-9
len: 13

CDR3aa: CASSKRVAGGCEQFF
j_gene: TRBJ2-1
v_gene: TRBV21-1
len: 15

CDR3aa: CASSPSRTGGYEQYF
j_gene: TRBJ2-7
v_gene: TRBV7-8
len: 15

CDR3aa: CASSRIRGNSPLHF
j_gene: TRBJ1-6
v_gene: TRBV12-3/TRBV12-4
len: 14

CDR3aa: CSARPGGTYNEQFF
j_gene: TRBJ2-1
v_gene: TRBV20-1
len: 14

CDR3aa: CASSQVGRESEAFF
j_gene: TRBJ1-1
v_gene: TRBV3-1
len: 14

CDR3aa: CASSLRLAGGGPYNEQFF
j_gene: TRBJ2-1
v_gene: TRBV14
len: 18

CDR3aa: CSVEAGRHNEQFF
j_gene: TRBJ2-1
v_gene: TRBV29-1
len: 13

CDR3aa: CASSWGSGRAQDTQYF
j_gene: TRBJ2-3
v_gene: TRBV12-3/TRBV12-4
len: 16

CDR3aa: CASSISGTSISEQFF
j_gene: TRBJ2-1
v_gene: TRBV7-8
len: 15

CDR3aa: CASSPGFRNSPLHF
j_gene: TRBJ1-6
v_gene: TRBV27
len: 14

CDR3aa: CASSLLAGSNYEQFF
j_gene: TRBJ2-1
v_gene: TRBV5-1
len: 15

CDR3aa: CASRSGRATDTQYF
j_gene: TRBJ2-3
v_gene: TRBV24-1
len: 14

CDR3aa: CASSVKGGSGANVLTF
j_gene: TRBJ2-6
v_gene: TRBV18
len: 16

CDR3aa: CASSSSSGRAQFF
j_gene: TRBJ2-1
v_gene: TRBV7-7
len: 13

CDR3aa: CAWSFGTGEYNEQFF
j_gene: TRBJ2-1
v_gene: TRBV30
len: 15